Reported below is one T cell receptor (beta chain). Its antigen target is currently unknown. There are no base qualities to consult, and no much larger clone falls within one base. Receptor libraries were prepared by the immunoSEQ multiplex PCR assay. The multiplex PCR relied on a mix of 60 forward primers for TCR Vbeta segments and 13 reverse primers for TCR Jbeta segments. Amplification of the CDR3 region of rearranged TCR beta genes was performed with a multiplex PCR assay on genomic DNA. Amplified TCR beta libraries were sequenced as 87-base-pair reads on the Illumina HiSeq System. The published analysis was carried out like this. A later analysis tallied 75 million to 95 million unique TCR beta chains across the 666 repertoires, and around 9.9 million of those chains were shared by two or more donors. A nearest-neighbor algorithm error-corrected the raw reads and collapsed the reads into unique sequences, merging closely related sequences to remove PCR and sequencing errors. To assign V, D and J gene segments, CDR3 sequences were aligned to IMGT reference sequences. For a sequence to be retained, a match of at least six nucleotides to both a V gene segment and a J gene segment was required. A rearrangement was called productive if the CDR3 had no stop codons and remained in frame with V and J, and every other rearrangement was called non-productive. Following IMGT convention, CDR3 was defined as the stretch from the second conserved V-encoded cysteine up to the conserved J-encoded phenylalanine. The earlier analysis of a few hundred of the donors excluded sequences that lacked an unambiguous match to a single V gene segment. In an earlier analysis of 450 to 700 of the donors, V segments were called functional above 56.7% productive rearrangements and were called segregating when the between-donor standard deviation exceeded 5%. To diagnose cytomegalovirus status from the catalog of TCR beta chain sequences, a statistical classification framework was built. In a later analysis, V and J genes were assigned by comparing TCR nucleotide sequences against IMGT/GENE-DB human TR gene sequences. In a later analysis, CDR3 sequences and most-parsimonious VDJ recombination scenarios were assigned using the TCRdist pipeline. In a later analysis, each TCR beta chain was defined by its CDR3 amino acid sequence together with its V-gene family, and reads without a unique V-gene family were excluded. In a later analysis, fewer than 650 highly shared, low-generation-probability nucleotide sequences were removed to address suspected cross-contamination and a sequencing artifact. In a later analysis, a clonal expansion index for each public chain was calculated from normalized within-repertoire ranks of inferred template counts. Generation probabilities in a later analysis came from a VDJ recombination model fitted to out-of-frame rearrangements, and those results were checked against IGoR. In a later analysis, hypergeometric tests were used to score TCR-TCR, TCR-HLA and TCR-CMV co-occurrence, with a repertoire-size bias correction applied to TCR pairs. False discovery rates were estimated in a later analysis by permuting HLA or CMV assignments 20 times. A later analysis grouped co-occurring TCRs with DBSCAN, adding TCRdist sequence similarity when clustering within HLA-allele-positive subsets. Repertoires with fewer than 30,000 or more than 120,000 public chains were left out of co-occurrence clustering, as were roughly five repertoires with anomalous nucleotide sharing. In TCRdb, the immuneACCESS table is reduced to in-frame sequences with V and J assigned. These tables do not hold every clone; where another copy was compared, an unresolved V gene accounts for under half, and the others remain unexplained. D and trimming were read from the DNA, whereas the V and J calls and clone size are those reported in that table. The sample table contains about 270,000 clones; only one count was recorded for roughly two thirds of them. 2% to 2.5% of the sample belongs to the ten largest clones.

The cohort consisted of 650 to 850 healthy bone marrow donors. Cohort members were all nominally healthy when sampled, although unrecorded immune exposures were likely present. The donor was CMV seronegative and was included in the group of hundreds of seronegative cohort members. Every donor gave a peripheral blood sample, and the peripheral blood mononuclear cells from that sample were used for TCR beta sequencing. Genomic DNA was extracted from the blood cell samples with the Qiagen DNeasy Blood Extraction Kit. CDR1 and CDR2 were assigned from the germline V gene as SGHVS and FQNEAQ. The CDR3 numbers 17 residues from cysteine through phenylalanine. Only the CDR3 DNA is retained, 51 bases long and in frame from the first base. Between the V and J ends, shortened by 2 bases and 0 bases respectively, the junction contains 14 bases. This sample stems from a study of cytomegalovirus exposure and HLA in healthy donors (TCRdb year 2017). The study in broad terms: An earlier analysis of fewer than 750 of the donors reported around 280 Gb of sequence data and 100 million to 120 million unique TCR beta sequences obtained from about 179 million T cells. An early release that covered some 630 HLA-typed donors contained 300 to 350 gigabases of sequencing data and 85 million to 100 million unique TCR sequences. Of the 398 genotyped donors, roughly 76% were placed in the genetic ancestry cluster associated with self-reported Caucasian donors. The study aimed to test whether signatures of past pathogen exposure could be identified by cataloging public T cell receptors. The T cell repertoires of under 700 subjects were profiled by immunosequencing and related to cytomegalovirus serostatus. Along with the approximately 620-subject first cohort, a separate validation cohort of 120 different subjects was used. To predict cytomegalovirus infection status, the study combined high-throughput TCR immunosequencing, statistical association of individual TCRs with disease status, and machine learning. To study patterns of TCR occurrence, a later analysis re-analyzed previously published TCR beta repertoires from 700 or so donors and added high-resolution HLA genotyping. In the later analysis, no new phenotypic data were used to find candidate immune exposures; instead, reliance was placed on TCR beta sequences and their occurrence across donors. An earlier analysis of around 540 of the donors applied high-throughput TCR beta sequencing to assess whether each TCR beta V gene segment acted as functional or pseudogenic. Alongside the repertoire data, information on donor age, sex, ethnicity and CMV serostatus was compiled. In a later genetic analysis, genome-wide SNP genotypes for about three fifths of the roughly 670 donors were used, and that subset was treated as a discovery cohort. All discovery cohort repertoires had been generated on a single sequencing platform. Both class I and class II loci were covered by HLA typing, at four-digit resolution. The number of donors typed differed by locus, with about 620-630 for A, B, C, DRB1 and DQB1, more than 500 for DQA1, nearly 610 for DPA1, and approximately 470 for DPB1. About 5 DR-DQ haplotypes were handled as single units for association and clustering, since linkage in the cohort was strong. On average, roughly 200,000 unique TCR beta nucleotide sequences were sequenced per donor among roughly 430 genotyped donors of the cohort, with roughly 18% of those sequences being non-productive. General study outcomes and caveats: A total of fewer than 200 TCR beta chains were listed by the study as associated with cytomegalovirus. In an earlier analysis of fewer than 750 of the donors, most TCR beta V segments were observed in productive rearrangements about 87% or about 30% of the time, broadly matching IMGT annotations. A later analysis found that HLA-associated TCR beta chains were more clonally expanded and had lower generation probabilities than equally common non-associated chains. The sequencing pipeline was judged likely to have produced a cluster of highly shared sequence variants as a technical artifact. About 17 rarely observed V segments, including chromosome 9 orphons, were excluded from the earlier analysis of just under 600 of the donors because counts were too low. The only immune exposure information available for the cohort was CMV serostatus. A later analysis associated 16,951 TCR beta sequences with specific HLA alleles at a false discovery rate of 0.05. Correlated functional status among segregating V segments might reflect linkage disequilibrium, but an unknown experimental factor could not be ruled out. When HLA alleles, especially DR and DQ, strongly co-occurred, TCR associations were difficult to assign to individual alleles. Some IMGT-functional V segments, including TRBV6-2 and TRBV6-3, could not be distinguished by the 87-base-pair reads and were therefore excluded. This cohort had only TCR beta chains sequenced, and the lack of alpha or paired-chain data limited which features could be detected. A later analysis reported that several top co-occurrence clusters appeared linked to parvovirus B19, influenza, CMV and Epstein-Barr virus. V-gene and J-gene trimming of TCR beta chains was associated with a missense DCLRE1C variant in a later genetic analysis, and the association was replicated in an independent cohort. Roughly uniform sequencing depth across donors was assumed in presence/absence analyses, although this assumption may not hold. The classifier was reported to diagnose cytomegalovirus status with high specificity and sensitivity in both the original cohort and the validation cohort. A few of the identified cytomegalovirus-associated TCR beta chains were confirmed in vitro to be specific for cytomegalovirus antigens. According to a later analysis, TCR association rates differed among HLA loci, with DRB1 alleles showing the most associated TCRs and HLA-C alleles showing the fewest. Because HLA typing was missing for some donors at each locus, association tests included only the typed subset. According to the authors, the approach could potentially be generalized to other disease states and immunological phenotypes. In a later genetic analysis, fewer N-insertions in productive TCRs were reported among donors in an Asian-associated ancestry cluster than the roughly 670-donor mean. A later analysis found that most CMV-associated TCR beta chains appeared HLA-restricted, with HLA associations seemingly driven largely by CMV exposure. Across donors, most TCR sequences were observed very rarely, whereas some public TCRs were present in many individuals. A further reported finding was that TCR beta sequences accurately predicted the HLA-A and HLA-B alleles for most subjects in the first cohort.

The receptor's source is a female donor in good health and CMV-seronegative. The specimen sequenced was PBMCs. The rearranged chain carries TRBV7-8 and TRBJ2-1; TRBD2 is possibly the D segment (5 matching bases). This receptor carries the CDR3 CASSLRGLLDSYNEQFF. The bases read TGTGCCAGCAGCTTAAGAGGACTCCTCGACTCCTACAATGAGCAGTTCTTC.